Sequencing of this TCR beta chain was carried out in a study of beta chain features in type 1 diabetes. General study findings and limits: Lower insertion and higher deletion counts appeared at VDJ junctions in type 1 diabetes patients.

Germline V gene data show CDR1 as SGHTA and CDR2 as FQGNSA. The CDR3 spans 16 residues. The junction had 8 bases not matched to a gene; V was cut back by 1 base and J by 8 bases. Expressed TCRB transcripts were sequenced after all isolated RNA was converted to cDNA. Sequenced by immunoSEQ multiplex PCR; TCRdb stores in-frame clones only, minus some. The sample records 450,000 to 550,000 clones, approximately 30% being singletons. Of note for this clone: What it recognizes is unknown.

V is TRBV7-2 and J is TRBJ2-1; 10 bases are shared with TRBD1. The clonotype originates from a man younger than 35 in good health. The sequenced sample consisted of naive CD4+ T cells from blood. Written as DNA, the CDR3 is TGTGCCAGCAGCTTAGGTTCCGGGACAGGGGCCGATGAGCAGTTCTTC. Its translation: CASSLGSGTGADEQFF.